These 10 T cell receptor beta chains came from one sample sequenced in a study of T cell responses to AZD1222 COVID-19 vaccine. Method: immunoSEQ multiplex PCR; TCRdb's copy keeps in-frame clones and lacks some. The repertoire includes about 150,000 clones, about 90% of them detected once, and 3.8% sits in the top ten. Sequencing was performed on peripheral blood, taken 28 days after the second AZD1222 dose. The receptors derive from an adult who received the AZD1222 COVID-19 vaccine.

This chain links TRBV7-6 with TRBJ2-7, with a weak D call TRBD1 (5 bases). The CDR3 has 14 residues. Germline V gene data show CDR1 as SGHVS and CDR2 as FNYEAQ. Trimming pared 3 bases from V and 6 bases from J, leaving 15 bases between. The CDR3 DNA reads as TGTGCCAGCAGCTTTCGTCCACAGGAAGGCGAGCAGTACTTC. As protein: CASSFRPQEGEQYF.

V and J are TRBV5-4 and TRBJ2-7; TRBD2 agrees at 7 bases. This CDR3 contains 15 residues. The V gene end was trimmed by 3 bases and the J gene end by 5 bases; junction bases not matched to a gene: 11. Germline V gene sequence: CDR1 SGHNT, CDR2 YYREEE (reference sequence). The CDR3 DNA sequence: TGTGCCAGCAGCTCGGGAGGAGGTTACGGGCACGAGCAGTACTTC. Encoded protein: CASSSGGGYGHEQYF.

CDR3 sequence (DNA): TGCAGCGTTACAGATATTACTGGAAACACCATATATTTT. It codes for CSVTDITGNTIYF. The gene calls are TRBV29-1 and TRBJ1-3; the D is unclear. Trimming shortened V by 5 bases and J by 2 bases, and 10 bases separated the two germline ends. The germline V gene has CDR1 SQVTM and CDR2 ANQGSEA. The CDR3 consists of 13 residues.

This chain joins TRBV29-1 and TRBJ2-7, with TRBD1 matching 7 bases. Trimming removed 6 bases from V and 0 bases from J; junction bases left unmatched: 5. CDR3 size: 13 residues. Germline values: CDR1 SQVTM, CDR2 ANQGSEA. The CDR3 here is CSVGNRGSYEQYF. The CDR3, as DNA: TGCAGCGTGGGGAACAGGGGCTCCTACGAGCAGTACTTC.

The CDR3: CASSFGPDTQYF. Written as DNA, the CDR3 is TGCGCCAGCAGCTTCGGGCCAGATACGCAGTATTTT. The J gene is TRBJ2-3, the V gene TRBV5-1, with D hard to call. The V end lost 2 bases, the J end lost 4 bases, and 5 bases lay between the germline ends. Germline lookup yields CDR1 SGHRS and CDR2 YFSETQ. The CDR3 runs to 12 residues.

The chain carries TRBV30 and TRBJ1-1; perhaps TRBD1 as D (5 bases). The CDR3 has 15 amino acids. Germline V gene sequence: CDR1 GTSNPN, CDR2 SVGIG (reference sequence). Trimming removed 0 bases from V and 1 base from J, with 12 bases in between. This chain's CDR3 is CAWSVLGQGNTEAFF. CDR3 in DNA: TGTGCCTGGAGTGTACTAGGGCAGGGGAACACTGAAGCTTTCTTT.

This chain links TRBV30 with TRBJ1-1; a weak D match, TRBD1 (5 bases). The germline V and J ends were trimmed by 3 bases and 4 bases, with 15 bases remaining between them. This CDR3 spans 14 amino acids. Germline V gene lookup returns CDR1 GTSNPN and CDR2 SVGIG (reference sequence). The chain's CDR3 is CAWREGRRGTEAFF. For the CDR3, the DNA is TGTGCCTGGAGGGAAGGACGAAGGGGCACTGAAGCTTTCTTT.

The chain uses TRBV27 and TRBJ2-2, with 15 bases identical to TRBD2. Losses at the gene ends were 3 bases for V and 1 base for J; bases not matched to a gene: 6. Per the germline V gene, CDR1 is MNHEY and CDR2 is SMNVEV (reference sequence). The CDR3 spans 19 residues. CDR3: CASSFRGTSGRKNTGELFF. For the CDR3, the DNA is TGTGCCAGCAGTTTTCGGGGGACTAGCGGGAGGAAGAACACCGGGGAGCTGTTTTTT.

The chain has TRBV6-5 and TRBJ1-1; possibly TRBD1 for D (5 bases). Germline values: CDR1 MNHEY, CDR2 SVGAGI. The CDR3 has 14 residues. Trimming left V 10 bases short and J 4 bases short, with 19 bases between. This CDR3 reads CATRLQGGATEAFF. For the CDR3, the DNA is TGTGCCACACGCCTCCAGGGTGGCGCCACTGAAGCTTTCTTT.

This rearrangement joins TRBV28 to TRBJ2-7, with D perhaps TRBD2 (6 bases). The CDR3 is made up of 15 amino acids. The germline gives CDR1 MDHEN, CDR2 SYDVKM. With 8 bases removed from V and 0 bases from J, the gap between germline ends came to 17 bases. As DNA, the CDR3 is TGTGCCAGCGGACCTGGAGGGGCGGTCTCCTACGAGCAGTACTTC. Translating it yields CASGPGGAVSYEQYF.